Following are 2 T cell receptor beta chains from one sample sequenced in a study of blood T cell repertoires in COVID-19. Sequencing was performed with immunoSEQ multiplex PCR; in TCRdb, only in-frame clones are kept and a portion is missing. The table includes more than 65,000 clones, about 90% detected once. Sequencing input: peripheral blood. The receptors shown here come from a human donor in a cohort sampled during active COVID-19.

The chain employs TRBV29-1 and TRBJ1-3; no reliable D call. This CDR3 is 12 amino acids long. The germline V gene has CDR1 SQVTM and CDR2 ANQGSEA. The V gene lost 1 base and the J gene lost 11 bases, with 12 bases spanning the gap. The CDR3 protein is CSVEAQDGAIYF. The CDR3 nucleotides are TGCAGCGTTGAAGCCCAGGACGGGGCCATATATTTT.

CDR3 DNA: TGTGCCAGCTTATCTAACTATGGCTACACCTTC. This sequence encodes CASLSNYGYTF. The rearrangement joins TRBV2 to TRBJ1-2; no clear D. V dropped 8 bases and J dropped 0 bases, with 4 bases sitting between them. CDR3 length: 11 amino acids. Germline V lookup: CDR1 SNHLY, CDR2 FYNNEI.